This T cell receptor (beta chain) was observed in a study of T cells in Graves' hyperthyroidism and ophthalmopathy. Template material for amplifying TCR beta CDR3 regions consisted of RNA transcripts. The primer set for the first-round RT-PCR of the TCR CDR3 was HTBI. One entry per CDR3 protein, called by TCRdb with MiXCR from the multiplex PCR reads. This sample has approximately 410,000 distinct CDR3 sequences, with roughly 15% found just once. Per germline, CDR1 DFQATT and CDR2 SNEGSKA (reference sequence). The CDR3 sequence is 13 residues long. The V gene lost 5 bases and the J gene lost 5 bases, with 12 bases spanning the gap. This clonotype was observed a few times.

V usage is TRBV20-1 and J usage is TRBJ1-4; D is unclear. This receptor was taken from a woman younger than 35 with Graves' hyperthyroidism. Sequenced material: blood. The DNA of the CDR3 is TGCAGTGCTTTACCCAGGAAAAATGAAAAACTGTTTTTT. It translates to CSALPRKNEKLFF.